This TCR beta chain was identified in a study of T-cell reconstitution after alpha-beta-depleted transplantation in children. Unique molecular identifiers were incorporated when the TCRbeta library was constructed. TCRdb reprocessed the PCR reads with MiXCR, giving one entry per CDR3 protein. The sample has about 210,000 distinct CDR3 sequences, approximately 17% seen once; the top ten hold roughly two fifths. Whole-study results and caveats: For some patients, TCRbeta diversity was high at day 60 because of recipient T cells and thymic progenitors that survived. Two months or so post-transplant, alpha-beta T cells reportedly derived from several hundred expanded graft clones. Once a year had passed after transplant, T-cell counts and diversity came mostly from newly produced T cells.

The CDR3 sequence is 19 residues long. The J segment lost 0 bases and the V segment lost 3 bases, leaving 16 bases of the junction unmatched. Germline-derived CDR1 and CDR2 are SGHTA and FQGNSA. Only a few counts were recorded for this clonotype. Its antigen is as yet unknown. The TCR originated in a male patient between 2 and 10 years old who had a stem cell transplant for acute lymphoblastic leukemia, so the T cells may come from the graft donor. Sequenced material: PBMCs, mostly from graft donor cells, taken 360 days after TCRalphabeta/CD19-depleted stem cell transplant. The genes are TRBV7-2 and TRBJ2-7; TRBD1 agrees at 8 bases. The CDR3 loop reads CASSFIVGPGTGPSYEQYF. The CDR3 DNA follows: TGTGCCAGCAGCTTTATAGTGGGACCGGGGACAGGACCCTCCTACGAGCAGTACTTC. The full variable domain, its missing parts supplied by reference TRBV7-2 and TRBJ2-7, is GAGVSQSPSNKVTEKGKDVELRCDPISGHTALYWYRQSLGQGLEFLIYFQGNSAPDKSGLPSDRFSAERTGGSVSTLTIQRTQQEDSAVYLCASSFIVGPGTGPSYEQYFGPGTRLTVT.